This passage covers 21 T cell receptor beta chains from one sample sequenced in a study of T cell repertoires in ileal Crohn's disease. Before sorting, lamina propria lymphocytes were separated from surgical specimens by density gradient. Assay used: immunoSEQ multiplex PCR; TCRdb lists only in-frame clones, some missing. The sample shows more than 2,500 clones, 90% of them seen only once. Sequencing input: CD4+ T cells sorted from the ileum. Receptor source: an adult with Crohn's disease.

The chain has TRBV7-6 and TRBJ2-2, with TRBD2 matching 10 bases. V was clipped by 1 base and J by 5 bases; unmatched bases: 7. Germline CDR1 and CDR2: SGHVS and FNYEAQ. The CDR3 covers 17 residues. The CDR3 nucleotides are TGTGCCAGCAGCTTAGTAGCTAGCGGGAGATCTACCGGGGAGCTGTTTTTT. Translation: CASSLVASGRSTGELFF.

The chain has TRBV25-1 and TRBJ1-2; D gene ambiguous. The V gene lost 4 bases and the J gene lost 2 bases, with 8 bases spanning the gap. CDR3 length equals 13 residues. CDR1 and CDR2 from the germline V gene are MGHDK and SYGVNS. The CDR3 spells CASSVDINYGYTF. The CDR3 coding sequence is TGTGCCAGCAGTGTTGACATAAACTATGGCTACACCTTC.

The chain recombines TRBV7-9 with TRBJ2-3; 9 nucleotides agree with TRBD2. V trimming: 0 bases; J trimming: 2 bases; junction bases outside the gene matches: 6. Per the germline V gene, CDR1 is SEHNR and CDR2 is FQNEAQ (reference sequence). The CDR3 spans 17 residues. The CDR3: CASSLADTSGPTDTQYF. The CDR3 DNA is TGTGCCAGCAGCTTAGCTGATACTAGCGGGCCCACAGATACGCAGTATTTT. Looking up the rest from reference TRBV7-9 and TRBJ2-3 gives the full variable domain: DTGVSQNPRHKITKRGQNVTFRCDPISEHNRLYWYRQTLGQGPEFLTYFQNEAQLEKSRLLSDRFSAERPKGSFSTLEIQRTEQGDSAMYLCASSLADTSGPTDTQYFGPGTRLTVL.

To note about this clone: The junction departs from germline at one end; a sequencing error may be responsible. V is TRBV4-1 and J is TRBJ2-1; 8 nucleotides agree with TRBD2. Germline CDR1 MGHRA, CDR2 YSYEKL. The CDR3 is made up of 16 amino acids. The CDR3 bases are TGCGCCAGCACCCAACCCTCCGGGACTAGTATCAATGAGCAGTTCTTC. Amino acid sequence: CASTQPSGTSINEQFF.

The chain joins TRBV28 to TRBJ1-2; no clear D gene. The V and J ends lost 6 bases and 8 bases respectively, with 19 bases between them. The CDR3 runs 14 residues. CDR1 and CDR2 (germline): MDHEN, SYDVKM. The CDR3 sequence: CASSPRTAVEGYTF. CDR3 DNA sequence: TGTGCCAGCAGCCCCCGTACCGCAGTCGAAGGCTACACCTTC.

The V and J genes are TRBV27 and TRBJ2-3; D call uncertain. The CDR3 has 15 amino acids. V was trimmed by 6 bases and J by 2 bases, leaving 15 bases between them. Germline lookup yields CDR1 MNHEY and CDR2 SMNVEV (reference sequence). The DNA for the CDR3 is TGTGCCAGCAGCCCTTCGGGTAAAAACACAGATACGCAGTATTTT. This translates into CASSPSGKNTDTQYF.

This chain links TRBV19 with TRBJ2-3, with no clear D. The CDR3 has 14 residues. V lost 5 bases and J lost 2, with 11 bases in between. Per the germline V gene, CDR1 is LNHDA and CDR2 is SQIVND (reference sequence). The CDR3 protein is CASSPRSFTDTQYF. For the CDR3, the DNA is TGTGCCAGTAGTCCTCGGAGCTTCACAGATACGCAGTATTTT.

This chain uses TRBV15 with TRBJ2-2; a weak D match, TRBD2 (6 bases). CDR1 is LNHNV, CDR2 YYDKDF, per germline (reference sequence). This CDR3 is 15 amino acids long. The V gene lost 1 base and the J gene lost 7 bases, with 13 bases spanning the gap. CDR3 amino acids: CATSRGGTAVGELFF. The DNA of the CDR3 is TGTGCCACCAGCAGAGGGGGGACTGCTGTCGGGGAGCTGTTTTTT.

The chain couples TRBV27 to TRBJ2-7; a possible D gene is TRBD1 (5 bases). Trimming cost V 4 bases and J 0 bases, with 10 bases left between them. Germline V lookup: CDR1 MNHEY, CDR2 SMNVEV (reference sequence). The CDR3 is 14 residues long. In DNA, the CDR3 is TGTGCCAGCAGTTCCCGGACAAGCTCCTACGAGCAGTACTTC. It translates to CASSSRTSSYEQYF.

The J gene is TRBJ1-1, the V gene TRBV7-9; D possibly corresponds to TRBD1 (5 bases). CDR3 size: 15 residues. Per germline, CDR1 SEHNR and CDR2 FQNEAQ (reference sequence). V was cut by 5 bases and J by 1 base, with 14 bases left in between. CDR3 sequence reads: CASSTRAGGNTEAFF. For the CDR3, the DNA is TGTGCCAGCAGCACCCGGGCGGGGGGGAACACTGAAGCTTTCTTT.

This sequence joins TRBV29-1 and TRBJ2-3, with 10 bases fitting TRBD1. The CDR3 consists of 14 residues. The ends lost 3 bases at V and 3 bases at J; junction bases unmatched: 3. Looked up from germline, CDR1 is SQVTM and CDR2 is ANQGSEA. The CDR3 nucleotides read TGCAGCGTTGACCGGGACAGGGGTACAGATACGCAGTATTTT. Translating it yields CSVDRDRGTDTQYF.

The gene calls are TRBV15 and TRBJ1-2; D not resolved. Trimming left V 4 bases short and J 0 bases short, with 12 bases between. This CDR3 comprises 15 residues. Looked up from germline, CDR1 is LNHNV and CDR2 is YYDKDF (reference sequence). For the CDR3, the DNA is TGTGCCACCAGCACCCGGGTTCCAGCTAACTATGGCTACACCTTC. Its protein product is CATSTRVPANYGYTF.

This chain connects TRBV6-5 to TRBJ2-2, with 9 positions matching TRBD2. Germline CDR1 reads MNHEY; CDR2 reads SVGAGI. V shed 6 bases, J shed 1 base, and the junction held 0 bases outside the gene matches. The CDR3 runs 14 residues. The CDR3 DNA follows: TGTGCCAGCAGGACTAGCGGGAACACCGGGGAGCTGTTTTTT. Translated, it gives CASRTSGNTGELFF.

The CDR3 sequence: CASSQARDGGANVLTF. The CDR3 nucleotides are TGTGCCAGCAGCCAAGCACGGGATGGGGGGGCCAACGTCCTGACTTTC. The chain is built from TRBV14 and TRBJ2-6, with a tentative D call TRBD2 (5 bases). Deletions cut 1 base from V and 4 bases from J, with 11 bases between. The length of the CDR3 is 16 residues. Germline V CDR1 and CDR2: SGHDN, FVKESK.

V and J are TRBV19 and TRBJ1-4; D is unresolved. V was shortened by 1 base and J by 6 bases, with 9 bases between the two germline ends. Germline assignment: CDR1 LNHDA and CDR2 SQIVND (reference sequence). This CDR3 contains 14 residues. CDR3 in DNA: TGTGCCAGTAGTATAGTGAGAGAGGATGAAAAACTGTTTTTT. As protein: CASSIVREDEKLFF.

This chain links TRBV9 with TRBJ2-7, with D possibly matching TRBD2 (7 bases). The germline V and J ends were trimmed by 4 bases and 7 bases, with 18 bases remaining between them. The CDR3 consists of 14 residues. From germline, CDR1 is SGDLS and CDR2 YYNGEE. The CDR3: CASSPLGGGEEQYF. The DNA of the CDR3 is TGTGCCAGCAGCCCCTTAGGGGGGGGAGAAGAGCAGTACTTC.

The chain is built from TRBV4-2 and TRBJ2-7; the match to TRBD2 covers 10 bases. Germline V gene data show CDR1 as LGHNA and CDR2 as YNFKEQ. The CDR3 contains 17 residues. Trimming took 1 base from V and 1 from J; bases not matched to a gene: 7. CDR3 protein: CASSQVGAGGTSYEQYF. The DNA of the CDR3 is TGTGCCAGCAGCCAAGTCGGAGCGGGGGGGACTTCCTACGAGCAGTACTTC.

Only one count was recorded for this clone. The chain employs TRBV5-1 and TRBJ1-1, with TRBD1 identical over 11 bases. The CDR3 contains 15 residues. Germline loops: CDR1 SGHRS, CDR2 YFSETQ. Unmatched junction bases numbered 3, after V lost 3 bases and J lost 2 bases. The CDR3 region is CASSWGTGGNTEAFF. The CDR3 DNA sequence: TGCGCCAGCAGCTGGGGGACAGGGGGTAACACTGAAGCTTTCTTT.

The V call is TRBV20-1, the J call TRBJ2-7; the D gene is possibly TRBD2 (5 bases). The CDR3 sequence is 11 residues long. V was cut by 5 bases and J by 5 bases, with 10 bases left in between. Germline lookup yields CDR1 DFQATT and CDR2 SNEGSKA (reference sequence). The CDR3 DNA sequence: TGCAGTGCTTTGGAGGACCACGAGCAGTACTTC. Its protein is CSALEDHEQYF.

The chain employs TRBV2 and TRBJ1-4, with 7 bases identical to TRBD1. J lost 14 bases, V lost 6 bases, and 6 bases had no gene match. The germline gives CDR1 SNHLY, CDR2 FYNNEI. This CDR3 is built from 11 residues. CDR3 sequence (DNA): TGTGCCAGCAGGAGGGACAGTGGCCTGTTTTTT. It specifies CASRRDSGLFF.

The chain joins TRBV2 to TRBJ2-1; the match to TRBD2 covers 9 bases. The ends lost 4 bases at V and 6 bases at J; junction bases unmatched: 4. The CDR3 has 14 amino acids. Germline CDR1 SNHLY, CDR2 FYNNEI. In nucleotides, the CDR3 is TGTGCCAGCAGTGGTCGGACTAGCGTCAATGAGCAGTTCTTC. It is translated as CASSGRTSVNEQFF.